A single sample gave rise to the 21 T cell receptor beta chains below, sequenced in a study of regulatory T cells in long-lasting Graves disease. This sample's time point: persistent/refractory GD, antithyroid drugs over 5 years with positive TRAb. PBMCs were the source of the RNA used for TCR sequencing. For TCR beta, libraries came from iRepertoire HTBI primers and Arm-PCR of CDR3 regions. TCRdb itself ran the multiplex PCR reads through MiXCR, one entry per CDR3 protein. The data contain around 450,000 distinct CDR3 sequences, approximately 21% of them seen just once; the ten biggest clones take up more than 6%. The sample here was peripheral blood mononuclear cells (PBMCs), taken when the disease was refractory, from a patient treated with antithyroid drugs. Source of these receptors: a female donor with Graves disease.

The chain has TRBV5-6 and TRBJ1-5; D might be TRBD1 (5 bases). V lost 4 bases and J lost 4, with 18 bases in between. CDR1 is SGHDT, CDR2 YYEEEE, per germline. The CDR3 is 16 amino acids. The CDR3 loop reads CASSRRGRGINQPQHF. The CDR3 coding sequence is TGTGCCAGCAGCAGACGGGGACGGGGAATAAATCAGCCCCAGCATTTT. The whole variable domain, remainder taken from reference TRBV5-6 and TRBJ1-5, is DAGVTQSPTHLIKTRGQQVTLRCSPKSGHDTVSWYQQALGQGPQFIFQYYEEEERQRGNFPDRFSGHQFPNYSSELNVNALLLGDSALYLCASSRRGRGINQPQHFGDGTRLSIL.

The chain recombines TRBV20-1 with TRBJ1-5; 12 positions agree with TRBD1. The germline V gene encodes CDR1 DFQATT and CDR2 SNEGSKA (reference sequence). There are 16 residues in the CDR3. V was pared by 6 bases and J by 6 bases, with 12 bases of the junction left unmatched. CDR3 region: CSATTGTGGITQPQHF. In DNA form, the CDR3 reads TGCAGTGCAACTACCGGGACAGGGGGCATCACTCAGCCCCAGCATTTT.

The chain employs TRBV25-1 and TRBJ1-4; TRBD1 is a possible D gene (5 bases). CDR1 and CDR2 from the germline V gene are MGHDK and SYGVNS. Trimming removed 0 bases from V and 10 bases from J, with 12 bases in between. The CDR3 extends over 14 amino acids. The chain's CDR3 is CASSEYSLGGKLFF. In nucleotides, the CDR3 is TGTGCCAGCAGTGAATATTCGTTGGGGGGAAAACTGTTTTTT.

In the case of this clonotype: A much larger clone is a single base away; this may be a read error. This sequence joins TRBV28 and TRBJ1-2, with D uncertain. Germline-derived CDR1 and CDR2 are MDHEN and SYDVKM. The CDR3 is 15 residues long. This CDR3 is CASSSSEWGNYGYAF. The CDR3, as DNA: TGTGCCAGCAGTTCATCAGAGTGGGGTAACTATGGCTACGCCTTC.

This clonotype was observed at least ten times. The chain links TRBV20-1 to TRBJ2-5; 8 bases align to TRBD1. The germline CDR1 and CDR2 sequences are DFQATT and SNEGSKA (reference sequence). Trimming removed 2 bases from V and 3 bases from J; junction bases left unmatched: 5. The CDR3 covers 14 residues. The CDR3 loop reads CSARPSTGEETQYF. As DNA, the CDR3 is TGCAGTGCTAGACCCTCGACAGGGGAAGAGACCCAGTACTTC.

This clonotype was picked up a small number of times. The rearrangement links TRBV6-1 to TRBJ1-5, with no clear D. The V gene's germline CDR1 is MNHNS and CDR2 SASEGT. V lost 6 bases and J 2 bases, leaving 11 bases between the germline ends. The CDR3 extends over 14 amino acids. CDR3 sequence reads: CASSPTAGNQPQHF. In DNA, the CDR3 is TGTGCCAGCAGCCCCACAGCGGGCAATCAGCCCCAGCATTTT.

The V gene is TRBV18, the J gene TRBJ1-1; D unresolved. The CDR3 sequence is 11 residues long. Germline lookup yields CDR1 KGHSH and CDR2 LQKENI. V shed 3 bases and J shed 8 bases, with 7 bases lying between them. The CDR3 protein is CASSPNSEAFF. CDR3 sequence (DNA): TGTGCCAGCTCACCGAACAGCGAAGCTTTCTTT.

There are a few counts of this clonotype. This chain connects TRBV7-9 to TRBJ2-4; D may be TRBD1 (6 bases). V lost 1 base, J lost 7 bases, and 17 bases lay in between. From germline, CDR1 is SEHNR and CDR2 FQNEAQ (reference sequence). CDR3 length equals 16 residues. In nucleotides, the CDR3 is TGTGCCAGCAGCTTAGGGGCGACAGGACGAGGGAACATTCAGTACTTC. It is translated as CASSLGATGRGNIQYF.

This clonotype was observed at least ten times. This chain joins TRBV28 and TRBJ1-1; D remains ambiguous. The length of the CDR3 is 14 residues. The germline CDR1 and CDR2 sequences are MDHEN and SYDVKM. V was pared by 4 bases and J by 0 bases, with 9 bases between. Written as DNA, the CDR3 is TGTGCCAGCAGTTCAGGAGACATGAACACTGAAGCTTTCTTT. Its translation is CASSSGDMNTEAFF.

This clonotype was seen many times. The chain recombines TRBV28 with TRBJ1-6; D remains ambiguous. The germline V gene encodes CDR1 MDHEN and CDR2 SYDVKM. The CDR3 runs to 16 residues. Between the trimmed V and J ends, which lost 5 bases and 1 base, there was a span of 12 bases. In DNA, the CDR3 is TGTGCCAGCAGTCCCCGGGGTTGGTCCTATAATTCACCCCTCCACTTT. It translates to CASSPRGWSYNSPLHF.

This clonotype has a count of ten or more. This CDR3 is CASSPEGREGRQETQYF. The CDR3 coding sequence is TGTGCCAGCAGCCCTGAGGGGCGGGAGGGCCGCCAAGAGACCCAGTACTTC. V gene TRBV13 combines with J gene TRBJ2-5; 9 positions agree with TRBD2. The CDR3 loop spans 17 amino acids. J lost 1 base, V lost 5 bases, and 11 bases had no gene match. Germline V gene lookup returns CDR1 PRHDT and CDR2 FYEKMQ (reference sequence). Variable domain in full (rest from reference TRBV13 and TRBJ2-5): AAGVIQSPRHLIKEKRETATLKCYPIPRHDTVYWYQQGPGQDPQFLISFYEKMQSDKGSIPDRFSAQQFSDYHSELNMSSLELGDSALYFCASSPEGREGRQETQYFGPGTRLLVL.

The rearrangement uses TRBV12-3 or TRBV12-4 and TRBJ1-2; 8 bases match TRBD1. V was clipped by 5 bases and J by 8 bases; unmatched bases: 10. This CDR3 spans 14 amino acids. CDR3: CASSEWTGRGGYTF. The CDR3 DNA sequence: TGTGCCAGCAGTGAATGGACAGGGCGGGGGGGCTACACCTTC.

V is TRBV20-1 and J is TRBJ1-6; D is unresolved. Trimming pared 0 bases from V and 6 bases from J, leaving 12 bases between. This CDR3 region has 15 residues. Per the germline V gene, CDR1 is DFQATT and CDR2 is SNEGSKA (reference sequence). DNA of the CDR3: TGCAGTGCTAGAGAGCCGTCATTGACTAATTCACCCCTCCACTTT. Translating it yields CSAREPSLTNSPLHF.

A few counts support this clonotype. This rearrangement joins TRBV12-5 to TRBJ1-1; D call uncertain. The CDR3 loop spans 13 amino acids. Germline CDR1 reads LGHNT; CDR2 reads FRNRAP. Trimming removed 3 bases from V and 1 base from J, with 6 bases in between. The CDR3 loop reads CASGLVENTEAFF. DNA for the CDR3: TGTGCTAGTGGTTTAGTCGAGAACACTGAAGCTTTCTTT.

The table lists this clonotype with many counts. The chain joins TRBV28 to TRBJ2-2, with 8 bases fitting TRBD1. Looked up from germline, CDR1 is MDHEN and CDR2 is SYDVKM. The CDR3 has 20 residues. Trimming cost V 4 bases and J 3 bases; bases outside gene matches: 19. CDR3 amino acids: CASSSPAGGAGTLYTGELFF. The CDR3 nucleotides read TGTGCCAGCAGTTCCCCCGCAGGGGGCGCGGGGACCCTCTACACCGGGGAGCTGTTTTTT.

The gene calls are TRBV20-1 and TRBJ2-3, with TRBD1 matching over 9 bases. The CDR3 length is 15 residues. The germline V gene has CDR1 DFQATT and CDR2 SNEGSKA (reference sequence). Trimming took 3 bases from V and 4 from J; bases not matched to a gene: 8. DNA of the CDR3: TGCAGTGCTAGCCCCGGGGACAGGGTAGCAGATACGCAGTATTTT. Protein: CSASPGDRVADTQYF.

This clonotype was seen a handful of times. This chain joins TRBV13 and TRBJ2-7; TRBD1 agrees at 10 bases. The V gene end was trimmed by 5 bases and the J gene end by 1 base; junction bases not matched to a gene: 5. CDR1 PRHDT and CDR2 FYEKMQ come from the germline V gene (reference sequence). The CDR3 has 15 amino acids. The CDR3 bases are TGTGCCAGCAGCGCAGGGACAGGGGTTTCCTACGAGCAGTACTTC. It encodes CASSAGTGVSYEQYF.

CDR3: CASSQGRSSGTDTQYF. The CDR3 DNA is TGTGCCAGCAGCCAAGGGAGGAGTAGTGGAACAGATACGCAGTATTTT. V is TRBV3-1 and J is TRBJ2-3, with a weak D call TRBD2 (5 bases). Trimming removed 1 base from V and 3 bases from J, with 14 bases in between. The CDR3 is made up of 16 amino acids. Germline V gene lookup returns CDR1 LGHDT and CDR2 YNNKEL (reference sequence).

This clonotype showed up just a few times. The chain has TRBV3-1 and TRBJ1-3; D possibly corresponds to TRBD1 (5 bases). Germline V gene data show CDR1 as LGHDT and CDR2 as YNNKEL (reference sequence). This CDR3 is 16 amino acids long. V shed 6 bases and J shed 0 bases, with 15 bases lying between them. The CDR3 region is CASSHFGHHSGNTIYF. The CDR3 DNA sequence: TGTGCCAGCAGTCATTTCGGACACCACTCTGGAAACACCATATATTTT.

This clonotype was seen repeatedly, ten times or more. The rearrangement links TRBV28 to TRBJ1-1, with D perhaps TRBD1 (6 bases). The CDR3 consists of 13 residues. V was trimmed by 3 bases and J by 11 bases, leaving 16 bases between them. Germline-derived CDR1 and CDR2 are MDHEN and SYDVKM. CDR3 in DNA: TGTGCCAGCAGTTTTGGGGGGGCTCCTTTCGCTTTCTTT. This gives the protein CASSFGGAPFAFF. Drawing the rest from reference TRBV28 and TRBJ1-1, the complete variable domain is DVKVTQSSRYLVKRTGEKVFLECVQDMDHENMFWYRQDPGLGLRLIYFSYDVKMKEKGDIPEGYSVSREKKERFSLILESASTNQTSMYLCASSFGGAPFAFFGQGTRLTVV.

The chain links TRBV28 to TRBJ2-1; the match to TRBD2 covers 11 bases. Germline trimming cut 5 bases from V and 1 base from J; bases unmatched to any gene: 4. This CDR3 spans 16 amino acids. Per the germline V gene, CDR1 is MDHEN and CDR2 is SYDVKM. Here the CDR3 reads CASSTLAGGSYNEQFF. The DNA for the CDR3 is TGTGCCAGCAGTACCCTAGCGGGAGGATCCTACAATGAGCAGTTCTTC.